The 20 T cell receptor beta chains below all came from one sample that was sequenced in a study of identical twins. TCRdb ran MiXCR on the 5' RACE reads and lists one entry per CDR3 protein. This repertoire shows fewer than 350,000 distinct CDR3 sequences, 8% to 9% found once; its top ten account for around 2.1%. The sample also formed part of further work on yellow fever vaccine responses in identical twins.

The sample comprised memory (CD45RO+) T cells sorted from blood. Source of these receptors: a woman between 18 and 29 years old in good health.

V usage is TRBV12-3 or TRBV12-4 and J usage is TRBJ2-5; 10 bases are a match to TRBD2. Unmatched junction bases numbered 9, after V lost 3 bases and J lost 5 bases. The CDR3 totals 16 residues. As DNA, the CDR3 is TGTGCCAGCAGTTTCCGAGCGGGAGGGCCGGGGGAGACCCAGTACTTC. Amino acid sequence: CASSFRAGGPGETQYF.

As to this clonotype: With a much larger clone just one base away, this may be a read error. J is TRBJ2-3 and V is TRBV20-1; D not resolved. There are 15 residues in the CDR3. CDR1 DFQATT and CDR2 SNEGSKA come from the germline V gene (reference sequence). CDR3 DNA: TGCTGTGCTAGAGAGGCGGCGTTGATGGCAGATACGCAGTATTTT. Residues: CCAREAALMADTQYF.

This clonotype was counted at least ten times. V and J are TRBV3-1 and TRBJ2-3; 12 bases line up with TRBD2. The V gene's germline CDR1 is LGHDT and CDR2 YNNKEL (reference sequence). The CDR3 totals 16 residues. The junction had 7 bases not matched to a gene; V was cut back by 4 bases and J by 5 bases. CDR3 protein: CASSPRLAGEEDTQYF. CDR3 nucleotide sequence: TGTGCCAGCAGCCCCCGACTAGCGGGAGAGGAAGATACGCAGTATTTT.

This clonotype turned up a few times. The chain links TRBV15 to TRBJ2-7; D uncertain. This CDR3 region has 15 residues. In germline, CDR1 is LNHNV, CDR2 YYDKDF (reference sequence). The V end was cut by 1 base, the J end by 0 bases, with 10 bases between. The CDR3 sequence: CATSRVAVSSYEQYF. The CDR3 DNA follows: TGTGCCACCAGCAGAGTGGCGGTTAGCTCCTACGAGCAGTACTTC.

This clonotype showed up many times. The chain has TRBV12-3 or TRBV12-4 and TRBJ1-4; D is uncertain. CDR3 length: 14 residues. V lost 6 bases, J lost 6 bases, and 14 bases lay in between. The CDR3 loop is CASSRSVEDEKLFF. CDR3 sequence (DNA): TGTGCCAGCAGCCGGTCTGTGGAGGATGAAAAACTGTTTTTT.

This clonotype was detected ten times or more. The rearrangement uses TRBV12-3 or TRBV12-4 and TRBJ1-5; D might be TRBD1 (5 bases). The CDR3 has 16 amino acids. Trimming removed 2 bases at V and 2 bases at J, with 13 bases between. The CDR3 loop is CASSLTTARGNQPQHF. Here the CDR3 DNA reads TGTGCCAGCAGTTTAACGACAGCACGCGGCAATCAGCCCCAGCATTTT.

There are many counts of this clonotype. The V and J genes are TRBV12-3 or TRBV12-4 and TRBJ1-3, with 8 bases lining up with TRBD1. The CDR3 runs 16 residues. Trimming took 7 bases from V and 3 from J; bases not matched to a gene: 11. The CDR3 reads CASTRRAGGFGNTIYF. In DNA, the CDR3 is TGTGCCAGCACCCGAAGGGCAGGGGGCTTTGGAAACACCATATATTTT.

This clonotype was recorded at least ten times. The V and J genes are TRBV14 and TRBJ2-1; tentatively, D is TRBD2 (7 bases). Trimming stripped 4 bases from V and 2 bases from J, with 12 bases between. CDR1 and CDR2 from the germline V gene are SGHDN and FVKESK. This CDR3 contains 15 residues. CDR3 sequence (DNA): TGTGCCAGCAGCCCCGTGGGGGGGCCCTACAATGAGCAGTTCTTC. Amino acid sequence: CASSPVGGPYNEQFF.

This clonotype was observed a handful of times. Compared with germline, one end of the junction differs, possibly owing to a read error. This sequence joins TRBV10-2 and TRBJ2-3; 9 nucleotides agree with TRBD2. This CDR3 has 12 amino acids. Germline V gene data show CDR1 as WSHSY and CDR2 as SAAADI. The CDR3 DNA reads as TGCGCCAGCAGTGGGGGTGGGACTAGCATCACTTTT. Its translation is CASSGGGTSITF.

The V and J genes are TRBV27 and TRBJ2-3, with 9 bases identical to TRBD1. Trimming removed 5 bases from V and 5 bases from J; junction bases left unmatched: 5. CDR1 and CDR2 (germline): MNHEY, SMNVEV (reference sequence). This CDR3 contains 14 residues. The CDR3 is CASSLDRGGDTQYF. CDR3 in DNA: TGTGCCAGCAGTCTCGACAGGGGGGGAGATACGCAGTATTTT.

This clonotype has at least ten counts. The chain combines TRBV20-1 with TRBJ2-1, with D unclear. Germline CDR1 reads DFQATT; CDR2 reads SNEGSKA (reference sequence). The V and J ends lost 6 bases and 0 bases respectively, with 12 bases between them. The CDR3 sequence is 14 residues long. CDR3 bases: TGCAGTGCCAGGTCTTCTACCTCCTACAATGAGCAGTTCTTC. Amino acid sequence: CSARSSTSYNEQFF.

This clonotype occurred many times. The V call is TRBV29-1, the J call TRBJ2-1; D unclear. The CDR3 totals 11 residues. Germline-derived CDR1 and CDR2 are SQVTM and ANQGSEA. V was pared by 7 bases and J by 6 bases, with 10 bases between. Here the CDR3 reads CSASTSNEQFF. The CDR3 nucleotides are TGCAGCGCTTCTACCTCCAATGAGCAGTTCTTC.

Only a few counts were recorded for this clonotype. This chain connects TRBV6-1 to TRBJ1-2; TRBD1 might be the D (5 bases). Germline V lookup: CDR1 MNHNS, CDR2 SASEGT. CDR3 length: 15 residues. The V end was cut by 5 bases, the J end by 5 bases, with 18 bases between. This CDR3 is CASSPRGREGYGYTF. The CDR3 nucleotides are TGTGCCAGCAGTCCCCGAGGCAGGGAAGGGTATGGCTACACCTTC.

This clonotype was counted ten times or more. V gene TRBV27 combines with J gene TRBJ2-3; no clear D gene. Germline CDR1 is MNHEY and CDR2 is SMNVEV (reference sequence). V shed 3 bases and J shed 6 bases, with 4 bases lying between them. The CDR3 has 11 amino acids. The DNA for the CDR3 is TGTGCCAGCAGTTTCCAGGATACGCAGTATTTT. It encodes CASSFQDTQYF.

This clonotype was detected only a few times. V usage is TRBV19 and J usage is TRBJ2-2; possibly TRBD1 for D (5 bases). The germline CDR1 and CDR2 sequences are LNHDA and SQIVND (reference sequence). The CDR3 length is 14 residues. The germline V and J ends were trimmed by 4 bases and 5 bases, with 11 bases remaining between them. CDR3 DNA: TGTGCCAGTAGTACCTGGACACGAACCGGGGAGCTGTTTTTT. It yields the protein CASSTWTRTGELFF.

The CDR3 loop is CATSDRMGAGFRTDTQYF. The CDR3 DNA reads as TGTGCCACCAGTGACAGGATGGGGGCTGGTTTTCGCACAGATACGCAGTATTTT. The chain combines TRBV24-1 with TRBJ2-3; perhaps TRBD1 as D (6 bases). Looked up from germline, CDR1 is KGHDR and CDR2 is SFDVKD. CDR3 length equals 18 residues. Trimming cost V 4 bases and J 1 base, with 20 bases left between them.

This clonotype has only a few counts. V usage is TRBV5-1 and J usage is TRBJ2-2; D unresolved. V dropped 2 bases and J dropped 0 bases, with 5 bases sitting between them. The CDR3 contains 14 residues. Germline assignment: CDR1 SGHRS and CDR2 YFSETQ. The CDR3: CASSFRANTGELFF. The CDR3 DNA reads as TGCGCCAGCAGCTTCCGGGCGAACACCGGGGAGCTGTTTTTT. Looking up the rest from reference TRBV5-1 and TRBJ2-2 gives the full variable domain: KAGVTQTPRYLIKTRGQQVTLSCSPISGHRSVSWYQQTPGQGLQFLFEYFSETQRNKGNFPGRFSGRQFSNSRSEMNVSTLELGDSALYLCASSFRANTGELFFGEGSRLTVL.

There are a few counts of this clonotype. J is TRBJ2-7 and V is TRBV20-1, with D tentatively TRBD2 (5 bases). CDR1 is DFQATT, CDR2 SNEGSKA, per germline (reference sequence). The V end was cut by 0 bases, the J end by 2 bases, with 14 bases between. This CDR3 has 15 amino acids. The CDR3 bases are TGCAGTGCTAGAGATTCGGCTAGCCCCACCTACGAGCAGTACTTC. Translated, it gives CSARDSASPTYEQYF.

This sequence joins TRBV5-1 and TRBJ2-3; 8 bases agree with TRBD1. The V and J ends lost 6 bases and 6 bases, in that order; junction bases with no gene match: 12. The CDR3 has 15 residues. Germline CDR1 and CDR2: SGHRS and YFSETQ. CDR3 residues: CASNDRGQGHDTQYF. The CDR3, as DNA: TGCGCCAGCAACGACAGGGGCCAGGGTCATGATACGCAGTATTTT.

Concerning this clonotype: An end of the junction differs from the germline gene, which may be a read error. The chain uses TRBV12-3 or TRBV12-4 and TRBJ2-3; 15 bases map to TRBD2. This CDR3 region has 19 residues. The CDR3 sequence: CASCLALGLAGGDTDTQYF. The CDR3 DNA is TGTGCCAGCTGTTTAGCGCTCGGACTAGCGGGAGGGGACACAGATACGCAGTATTTT.